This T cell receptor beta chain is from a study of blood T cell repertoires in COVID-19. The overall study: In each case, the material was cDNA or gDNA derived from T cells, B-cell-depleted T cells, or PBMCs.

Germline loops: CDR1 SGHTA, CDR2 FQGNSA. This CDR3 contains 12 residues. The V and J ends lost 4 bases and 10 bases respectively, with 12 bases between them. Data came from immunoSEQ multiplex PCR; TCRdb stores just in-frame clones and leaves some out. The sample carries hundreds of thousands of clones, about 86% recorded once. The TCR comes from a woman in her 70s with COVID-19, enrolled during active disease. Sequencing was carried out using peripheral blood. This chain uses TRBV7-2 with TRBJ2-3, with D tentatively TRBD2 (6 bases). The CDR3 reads CASSSGDFPQYF. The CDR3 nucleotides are TGTGCCAGCAGCTCTGGGGACTTCCCGCAGTATTTT.